The 24 T cell receptor beta chains reported below all come from one sample, sequenced in a study of beta chain features in type 1 diabetes. The study reverse transcribed the entire isolated RNA, so it sequenced expressed TCRB transcripts. Using immunoSEQ multiplex PCR, the repertoire was profiled, and TCRdb retains in-frame clones only, with some absent. Of roughly 500,000 clones listed, about 32% are singletons. Sequencing used naive CD4+ T cells from blood. Receptor source: a man between 18 and 29 years old in good health.

The chain links TRBV7-2 to TRBJ2-2, with no clear D. This CDR3 is 13 amino acids long. V dropped 1 base and J dropped 7 bases, with 7 bases sitting between them. CDR1 and CDR2 from the germline V gene are SGHTA and FQGNSA. The CDR3 region is CASSLGLGGELFF. In DNA form, the CDR3 reads TGTGCCAGCAGCTTAGGGCTTGGCGGGGAGCTGTTTTTT.

The genes are TRBV29-1 and TRBJ2-7; either TRBD1 or TRBD2 may supply D (6 bases each). Per germline, CDR1 SQVTM and CDR2 ANQGSEA. This CDR3 is built from 11 residues. V was shortened by 7 bases and J by 5 bases, with 12 bases between the two germline ends. The CDR3 here is CSAGGRDEQYF. Written as DNA, the CDR3 is TGCAGCGCCGGGGGCAGGGACGAGCAGTACTTC.

This clone was seen more than once but under ten times. Different DNA sequences within this sample yield the same CDR3. The gene calls are TRBV5-1 and TRBJ2-5; the D gene is possibly TRBD1 (5 bases). This CDR3 region has 14 residues. The V end was cut by 0 bases, the J end by 1 base, with 7 bases between. Germline assignment: CDR1 SGHRS and CDR2 YFSETQ. The CDR3 spells CASSLGQGQETQYF. The CDR3 DNA is TGCGCCAGCAGCTTGGGGCAGGGCCAAGAGACCCAGTACTTC. The full variable domain, with the rest looked up from reference TRBV5-1 and TRBJ2-5, is KAGVTQTPRYLIKTRGQQVTLSCSPISGHRSVSWYQQTPGQGLQFLFEYFSETQRNKGNFPGRFSGRQFSNSRSEMNVSTLELGDSALYLCASSLGQGQETQYFGPGTRLLVL.

Details on this clone: Distinct nucleotide sequences in the sample also encode this CDR3. V gene TRBV30 combines with J gene TRBJ1-5; D ambiguous. This CDR3 has 13 residues. Germline lookup yields CDR1 GTSNPN and CDR2 SVGIG (reference sequence). V was shortened by 1 base and J by 0 bases, with 4 bases between the two germline ends. In DNA, the CDR3 is TGTGCCTGGAGTGGCAGTAGCAATCAGCCCCAGCATTTT. Protein: CAWSGSSNQPQHF.

A few counts support this clone. The genes are TRBV29-1 and TRBJ2-5; 8 positions agree with TRBD1. The V gene's germline CDR1 is SQVTM and CDR2 ANQGSEA. This CDR3 is built from 13 residues. Losses at the gene ends were 5 bases for V and 5 bases for J; bases not matched to a gene: 7. The CDR3 protein is CSVWTGRSETQYF. Here the CDR3 DNA reads TGCAGCGTTTGGACAGGGAGGTCGGAGACCCAGTACTTC.

The sample holds a few counts of this clone. The rearrangement uses TRBV7-2 and TRBJ2-1; D may be TRBD2 (5 bases). Germline V CDR1 and CDR2: SGHTA, FQGNSA. The CDR3 spans 14 residues. Trimming took 8 bases from V and 0 from J, leaving 11 bases between them. CDR3 DNA: TGTGCCAGCGGACTTTATAGCTCCTACAATGAGCAGTTCTTC. Translating gives CASGLYSSYNEQFF.

This CDR3 is CASSLELAPKTQYF. The CDR3 nucleotides are TGCGCCAGCAGCTTGGAACTAGCCCCCAAGACCCAGTACTTC. V gene TRBV5-1 combines with J gene TRBJ2-5; D is possibly TRBD2 (6 bases). Trimming left V 0 bases short and J 6 bases short, with 12 bases between. The CDR3 loop spans 14 amino acids. Germline V gene data show CDR1 as SGHRS and CDR2 as YFSETQ.

This rearrangement joins TRBV4-1 to TRBJ1-2; no definite D call. Looked up from germline, CDR1 is MGHRA and CDR2 is YSYEKL. Deletions cut 3 bases from V and 2 bases from J, with 13 bases between. The CDR3 is 15 amino acids. Written as DNA, the CDR3 is TGCGCCAGCAGCCATCTATTGGGAGTGAACTATGGCTACACCTTC. It specifies CASSHLLGVNYGYTF.

The chain is built from TRBV7-2 and TRBJ1-5; possible D gene TRBD1, 5 bases. Between the trimmed V and J ends, which lost 1 base and 2 bases, there was a span of 9 bases. This CDR3 is 15 amino acids long. Germline assignment: CDR1 SGHTA and CDR2 FQGNSA. The CDR3 protein is CASSLVGQGNQPQHF. CDR3 in DNA: TGTGCCAGCAGCTTAGTGGGGCAGGGCAATCAGCCCCAGCATTTT.

The gene calls are TRBV15 and TRBJ2-5, with a possible D match to TRBD2 (6 bases). In germline, CDR1 is LNHNV, CDR2 YYDKDF (reference sequence). The V end lost 5 bases, the J end lost 5 bases, and 21 bases lay between the germline ends. The CDR3 consists of 16 residues. The CDR3 is CATSSRSEGRVETQYF. The CDR3 nucleotides read TGTGCCACCAGCTCGAGATCGGAGGGCCGGGTGGAGACCCAGTACTTC.

In its sample, this clone was seen a few times. The J gene is TRBJ1-1, the V gene TRBV14, with D uncertain. V was pared by 0 bases and J by 1 base, with 6 bases between. The CDR3 extends over 14 amino acids. CDR1 and CDR2 (germline): SGHDN, FVKESK. The CDR3, as DNA: TGTGCCAGCAGCCAAGATTGGGGGAACACTGAAGCTTTCTTT. The encoded protein is CASSQDWGNTEAFF.

There are a few counts of this clone. This sample also contains other DNA sequences that code for the same CDR3. The genes are TRBV9 and TRBJ2-7; 13 bases match TRBD2. Germline V gene data show CDR1 as SGDLS and CDR2 as YYNGEE. CDR3 length: 15 residues. V lost 4 bases and J lost 3; bases outside the gene matches: 4. The DNA of the CDR3 is TGTGCCAGCAGCCCGCGACTAGCGGGAGGCTACGAGCAGTACTTC. Translating gives CASSPRLAGGYEQYF. The whole variable domain, remainder taken from reference TRBV9 and TRBJ2-7, is DSGVTQTPKHLITATGQRVTLRCSPRSGDLSVYWYQQSLDQGLQFLIQYYNGEERAKGNILERFSAQQFPDLHSELNLSSLELGDSALYFCASSPRLAGGYEQYFGPGTRLTVT.

This clone showed up just a few times. The J gene is TRBJ2-1, the V gene TRBV25-1; 8 bases match TRBD2. The trim removed 5 bases at V and 0 bases at J, leaving 12 bases unmatched. This CDR3 spans 18 amino acids. Germline CDR1 and CDR2: MGHDK and SYGVNS. CDR3 sequence reads: CASSWAGGYPSSYNEQFF. The CDR3, as DNA: TGTGCCAGCAGTTGGGCGGGGGGCTACCCGAGCTCCTACAATGAGCAGTTCTTC.

This chain connects TRBV9 to TRBJ2-1; D not resolved. Germline V gene sequence: CDR1 SGDLS, CDR2 YYNGEE. The CDR3 length is 13 residues. The V and J ends lost 2 bases and 4 bases respectively, with 7 bases between them. In DNA, the CDR3 is TGTGCCAGCAGCGTTAATTCGTACAATGAGCAGTTCTTC. Translating gives CASSVNSYNEQFF.

This clone was counted only a few times. At the DNA level, this CDR3 is encoded by other sequences in the same sample as well. The gene calls are TRBV30 and TRBJ1-2; D gene unclear. Germline values: CDR1 GTSNPN, CDR2 SVGIG (reference sequence). The CDR3 sequence is 12 residues long. V lost 2 bases, J lost 4 bases, and 8 bases lay in between. The CDR3 nucleotides read TGTGCCTGGAGTAGGACCAGCTATGGCTACACCTTC. Its protein product is CAWSRTSYGYTF. The entire variable domain, with the rest obtained from reference TRBV30 and TRBJ1-2, is as follows: SQTIHQWPATLVQPVGSPLSLECTVEGTSNPNLYWYRQAAGRGLQLLFYSVGIGQISSEVPQNLSASRPQDRQFILSSKKLLLSDSGFYLCAWSRTSYGYTFGSGTRLTVV.

This clone was recorded a few times. The J gene is TRBJ2-1, the V gene TRBV29-1, with 7 bases identical to TRBD2. The CDR3 sequence is 16 residues long. Losses at the gene ends were 0 bases for V and 0 bases for J; bases not matched to a gene: 5. Germline V gene lookup returns CDR1 SQVTM and CDR2 ANQGSEA. As DNA, the CDR3 is TGCAGCGTTGAAGATTTTGCGGGGGTCTCCTACAATGAGCAGTTCTTC. Amino acid sequence: CSVEDFAGVSYNEQFF.

This clone appeared a few times. V gene TRBV7-2 combines with J gene TRBJ1-3, with 8 bases matching TRBD1. This CDR3 contains 16 residues. The junction had 6 bases not matched to a gene; V was cut back by 5 bases and J by 0 bases. Germline V gives CDR1 SGHTA, CDR2 FQGNSA. DNA of the CDR3: TGTGCCAGCAGCCCTCGGACAGGGCGCTCTGGAAACACCATATATTTT. As protein: CASSPRTGRSGNTIYF.

This clone was picked up a small number of times. The rearrangement uses TRBV5-4 and TRBJ2-3; 7 bases align to TRBD1. This CDR3 spans 16 amino acids. V was clipped by 4 bases and J by 4 bases; unmatched bases: 12. The germline CDR1 and CDR2 sequences are SGHNT and YYREEE (reference sequence). The CDR3 region has the DNA TGTGCCAGCAGCCGGACCCCAGGGGGAGAGGCAGATACGCAGTATTTT. Protein sequence: CASSRTPGGEADTQYF.

The table lists this clone with a few counts. The chain is built from TRBV19 and TRBJ2-6; tentatively, D is TRBD1 (6 bases). The germline CDR1 and CDR2 sequences are LNHDA and SQIVND (reference sequence). V was cut by 6 bases and J by 2 bases, with 11 bases left in between. The CDR3 has 15 amino acids. The CDR3 loop reads CASRLTGPGANVLTF. CDR3 DNA sequence: TGTGCCAGTAGGCTCACAGGGCCTGGGGCCAACGTCCTGACTTTC.

This clone was counted between two and nine times. This chain joins TRBV14 and TRBJ2-3, with D perhaps being TRBD1 or TRBD2 (6 bases each). This CDR3 spans 14 amino acids. The germline V gene has CDR1 SGHDN and CDR2 FVKESK. V lost 4 bases and J lost 6, with 14 bases in between. CDR3 bases: TGTGCCAGCAGCCCTAGTAGGGGGGCGGATACGCAGTATTTT. Translated: CASSPSRGADTQYF.

This chain links TRBV30 with TRBJ1-5; 8 bases are a match to TRBD1. The CDR3 has 13 amino acids. The germline gives CDR1 GTSNPN, CDR2 SVGIG (reference sequence). Unmatched junction bases numbered 3, after V lost 1 base and J lost 7 bases. Here the CDR3 DNA reads TGTGCCTGGAGTGAGGACAGGGTCCAGCCCCAGCATTTT. This gives the protein CAWSEDRVQPQHF.

The gene calls are TRBV30 and TRBJ2-3; D might be TRBD2 (5 bases). The CDR3 extends over 14 amino acids. Germline-derived CDR1 and CDR2 are GTSNPN and SVGIG (reference sequence). V was trimmed by 5 bases and J by 0 bases, leaving 12 bases between them. CDR3 residues: CAWGEGLSTDTQYF. The CDR3 DNA reads TGTGCCTGGGGAGAGGGCCTTAGCACAGATACGCAGTATTTT. Together with reference TRBV30 and TRBJ2-3, the CDR3 gives the full variable domain: SQTIHQWPATLVQPVGSPLSLECTVEGTSNPNLYWYRQAAGRGLQLLFYSVGIGQISSEVPQNLSASRPQDRQFILSSKKLLLSDSGFYLCAWGEGLSTDTQYFGPGTRLTVL.

The chain has TRBV4-1 and TRBJ2-5, with TRBD1 as a possible D gene (5 bases). V dropped 3 bases and J dropped 5 bases, with 10 bases sitting between them. This CDR3 has 13 amino acids. Germline-derived CDR1 and CDR2 are MGHRA and YSYEKL. CDR3 in amino acids: CASSHPGSETQYF. The CDR3 DNA follows: TGCGCCAGCAGCCATCCAGGGTCGGAGACCCAGTACTTC.

In regard to this clone: Different DNA sequences within this sample yield the same CDR3. The chain carries TRBV5-1 and TRBJ2-1; unclear D gene. The V and J ends lost 2 bases and 9 bases respectively, with 6 bases between them. Germline CDR1 reads SGHRS; CDR2 reads YFSETQ. This CDR3 region has 11 residues. Here the CDR3 reads CASSLSSEQFF. The CDR3 nucleotides read TGCGCCAGCAGCTTAAGCAGTGAGCAGTTCTTC.